These 20 T cell receptor beta chains share one sample of origin, sequenced in a study of neurological immune-mediated disorders. TCRdb analysed the 5' RACE reads with MiXCR anew, one entry per CDR3 protein. The sample lists around 14,000 distinct CDR3 sequences, 7% occurring once. Input material: CD8+ T cells from blood. The receptor source for this set is a middle-aged woman in good health.

This clonotype was seen repeatedly, ten times or more. This chain connects TRBV6-5 to TRBJ2-1, with D perhaps TRBD2 (5 bases). The V and J ends lost 6 bases and 8 bases respectively, with 8 bases between them. Looked up from germline, CDR1 is MNHEY and CDR2 is SVGAGI. The length of the CDR3 is 11 residues. The CDR3 loop reads CASREGYEQFF. CDR3 coding DNA: TGTGCCAGCAGAGAGGGTTATGAGCAGTTCTTC.

This clonotype was picked up many times. The rearrangement joins TRBV4-1 to TRBJ2-2, with unresolved D. CDR3 size: 13 residues. Germline loops: CDR1 MGHRA, CDR2 YSYEKL. V lost 4 bases and J lost 7, with 10 bases in between. DNA of the CDR3: TGCGCCAGCAGCCTTACTCGAGGCGGGGAGCTGTTTTTT. Encoded protein: CASSLTRGGELFF.

This clonotype was seen at least ten times. The chain joins TRBV12-3 or TRBV12-4 to TRBJ2-5, with D maybe TRBD2 (5 bases). V lost 6 bases, J lost 2 bases, and 13 bases lay in between. This CDR3 has 14 residues. In nucleotides, the CDR3 is TGTGCCAGCAGCTTCCCTGGACTGCAAGAGACCCAGTACTTC. Its protein is CASSFPGLQETQYF.

This clonotype was recorded many times. The chain combines TRBV4-1 with TRBJ1-1; D ambiguous. The CDR3 has 13 residues. Trimming removed 1 base from V and 7 bases from J, with 10 bases in between. Germline CDR1 reads MGHRA; CDR2 reads YSYEKL. The CDR3 reads CASSQGSALEAFF. CDR3 in DNA: TGCGCCAGCAGCCAAGGGTCCGCCCTTGAAGCTTTCTTT.

At least ten counts were recorded for this clonotype. The V gene is TRBV12-3 or TRBV12-4, the J gene TRBJ1-1; D gene ambiguous. The CDR3 covers 13 residues. Trimming took off 6 bases at V and 7 bases at J, with 15 bases between the two ends. CDR3 DNA sequence: TGTGCCAGCAGCCCAAGGGTTGAGGGTGAAGCTTTCTTT. Protein: CASSPRVEGEAFF.

This clonotype was recorded at least ten times. This chain uses TRBV5-4 with TRBJ1-4; D is uncertain. CDR1 is SGHNT, CDR2 YYREEE, per germline (reference sequence). CDR3 length: 13 residues. Trimming cost V 5 bases and J 3 bases, with 8 bases left between them. CDR3 residues: CASSPGSNEKLFF. The CDR3 bases are TGTGCCAGCAGTCCCGGTTCTAATGAAAAACTGTTTTTT.

In its sample, this clonotype was seen many times. This chain uses TRBV29-1 with TRBJ1-2; D not certain. Trimming cost V 4 bases and J 3 bases, with 6 bases left between them. CDR3 length: 11 residues. CDR1 SQVTM and CDR2 ANQGSEA come from the germline V gene. The CDR3 DNA sequence: TGCAGCGTTGGGCAGGACTATGGCTACACCTTC. It codes for CSVGQDYGYTF.

At least ten counts were recorded for this clonotype. V is TRBV12-3 or TRBV12-4 and J is TRBJ1-1; D gene uncertain. V lost 3 bases and J lost 0, with 5 bases in between. This CDR3 has 13 amino acids. CDR3 region: CASSLAVNTEAFF. For the CDR3, the DNA is TGTGCCAGCAGTTTGGCAGTGAACACTGAAGCTTTCTTT.

This clonotype was detected many times. CDR3 protein: CASSLGDSSNQPQHF. As DNA, the CDR3 is TGTGCCAGCAGCCTTGGGGACAGTAGCAATCAGCCCCAGCATTTT. The chain recombines TRBV3-1 with TRBJ1-5; TRBD1 agrees at 7 bases. J lost 0 bases, V lost 4 bases, and 3 bases had no gene match. The germline CDR1 and CDR2 sequences are LGHDT and YNNKEL (reference sequence). This CDR3 region has 15 residues.

This clonotype showed up many times. The genes are TRBV6-5 and TRBJ2-7; D gene ambiguous. Trimming cost V 0 bases and J 4 bases, with 7 bases left between them. This CDR3 contains 13 residues. The germline gives CDR1 MNHEY, CDR2 SVGAGI. In DNA form, the CDR3 reads TGTGCCAGCAGTTACTCGAATCTTTACGAGCAGTACTTC. Translating it yields CASSYSNLYEQYF.

In this sample, this clonotype turned up many times. The chain is built from TRBV5-1 and TRBJ1-1; D remains ambiguous. V was shortened by 1 base and J by 1 base, with 8 bases between the two germline ends. Germline V gives CDR1 SGHRS, CDR2 YFSETQ. The CDR3 length is 14 residues. The CDR3 nucleotides are TGCGCCAGCAGCTTGACCGGAGGGAACACTGAAGCTTTCTTT. Translating it yields CASSLTGGNTEAFF.

This clonotype was found many times. This sequence joins TRBV6-5 and TRBJ1-3; a possible D gene is TRBD1 (5 bases). V shed 4 bases and J shed 0 bases, with 7 bases lying between them. Germline CDR1 reads MNHEY; CDR2 reads SVGAGI. This CDR3 is built from 14 residues. CDR3: CASSSGRSGNTIYF. DNA of the CDR3: TGTGCCAGCAGTTCGGGGCGCTCTGGAAACACCATATATTTT.

This clonotype was counted many times. The CDR3 loop reads CASGAGGTKIRTDTQYF. The CDR3 bases are TGTGCCAGCGGAGCGGGGGGCACAAAAATAAGGACAGATACGCAGTATTTT. The chain combines TRBV27 with TRBJ2-3, with 9 bases identical to TRBD2. Trimming at V came to 8 bases and at J to 3 bases, leaving 15 bases not matched to a gene. The CDR3 consists of 17 residues. Germline CDR1 reads MNHEY; CDR2 reads SMNVEV (reference sequence).

This clonotype was seen a single time. The rearrangement joins TRBV9 to TRBJ2-3, with TRBD2 matching over 10 bases. The V and J ends lost 3 bases and 4 bases, in that order; junction bases with no gene match: 20. Germline-derived CDR1 and CDR2 are SGDLS and YYNGEE. CDR3 length: 20 amino acids. The CDR3 here is CASSATTQETSGRASDTQYF. The CDR3 DNA reads as TGTGCCAGCAGCGCAACGACCCAGGAGACCAGCGGGAGGGCCTCAGATACGCAGTATTTT.

Many counts were recorded for this clonotype. The chain combines TRBV28 with TRBJ2-7, with TRBD1 identical over 10 bases. CDR3 length: 14 residues. Losses at the gene ends were 5 bases for V and 9 bases for J; bases not matched to a gene: 10. Germline V gene lookup returns CDR1 MDHEN and CDR2 SYDVKM. The CDR3 sequence: CASSHDRGRRRQYF. CDR3 DNA: TGTGCCAGCAGTCATGACAGGGGGCGTAGGAGGCAGTACTTC.

This clonotype has at least ten counts. This chain links TRBV7-9 with TRBJ1-2, with TRBD1 as a possible D gene (6 bases). The CDR3 has 16 amino acids. V was shortened by 5 bases and J by 1 base, with 17 bases between the two germline ends. Germline V gives CDR1 SEHNR, CDR2 FQNEAQ (reference sequence). The CDR3 DNA is TGTGCCAGCAGCGTGACAGGAGCTTCCTTTAACTATGGCTACACCTTC. Translation gives CASSVTGASFNYGYTF.

Relative to its sample, this clonotype is medium-sized. V usage is TRBV7-2 and J usage is TRBJ2-7; a weak D match, TRBD1 (5 bases). From germline, CDR1 is SGHTA and CDR2 FQGNSA. V shed 2 bases and J shed 1 base, with 18 bases lying between them. This CDR3 has 17 residues. The CDR3 DNA reads as TGTGCCAGCAGCTTATTTCCGAGTTCCAGGGCGTCCTACGAGCAGTACTTC. It encodes CASSLFPSSRASYEQYF.

In this sample, this clonotype turned up many times. This rearrangement joins TRBV10-3 to TRBJ1-1; D remains ambiguous. Trimming removed 7 bases from V and 2 bases from J, with 5 bases in between. The V gene's germline CDR1 is ENHRY and CDR2 SYGVKD. The CDR3 totals 11 residues. The CDR3 here is CAIKENTEAFF. The CDR3, as DNA: TGTGCCATCAAGGAAAACACTGAAGCTTTCTTT.

There are many counts of this clonotype. The chain couples TRBV20-1 to TRBJ1-2; 7 positions agree with TRBD1. The CDR3 is made up of 12 amino acids. The ends lost 5 bases at V and 7 bases at J; junction bases unmatched: 7. The V gene's germline CDR1 is DFQATT and CDR2 SNEGSKA (reference sequence). CDR3 sequence (DNA): TGCAGTGCTCTCCAGGGGGGGGGTGGCTACACCTTC. Amino acids: CSALQGGGGYTF.

V is TRBV20-1 and J is TRBJ2-1; D gene unclear. CDR1 is DFQATT and CDR2 is SNEGSKA in the germline V gene (reference sequence). The ends were cut back, 0 bases at V and 0 bases at J, with 6 bases in the middle. There are 14 residues in the CDR3. CDR3: CSARDSRSYNEQFF. The CDR3 DNA sequence: TGCAGTGCTAGAGATTCGCGCTCCTACAATGAGCAGTTCTTC.